Presented here are 20 T cell receptor beta chains from one specimen sequenced in a study of blood T cell repertoires in COVID-19. Data came from immunoSEQ multiplex PCR; TCRdb stores just in-frame clones and leaves some out. The sample lists 300,000 to 450,000 clones; 80% to 90% were seen once. The sequenced sample was PBMCs or T cells enriched from blood (not recorded which). The receptor source for this set is a man aged 25-45 years who had recovered from COVID-19.

This clone was detected only a few times. J is TRBJ1-5 and V is TRBV13; possible D gene TRBD1, 6 bases. The CDR3 loop spans 12 amino acids. V was shortened by 3 bases and J by 6 bases, with 6 bases between the two germline ends. Germline loops: CDR1 PRHDT, CDR2 FYEKMQ (reference sequence). The CDR3 bases are TGTGCCAGCAGCTTCAGGGGTCAGCCCCAGCATTTT. Its translation: CASSFRGQPQHF.

This chain uses TRBV5-1 with TRBJ1-1; D gene unclear. Trimming pared 0 bases from V and 4 bases from J, leaving 10 bases between. The CDR3 is 14 amino acids. Germline-derived CDR1 and CDR2 are SGHRS and YFSETQ. The CDR3 here is CASSLGGLGTEAFF. The CDR3 DNA sequence: TGCGCCAGCAGCTTGGGAGGGTTAGGCACTGAAGCTTTCTTT.

The chain uses TRBV5-4 and TRBJ1-1; TRBD1 matches 8 bases. Germline V gene data show CDR1 as SGHNT and CDR2 as YYREEE (reference sequence). J lost 8 bases, V lost 7 bases, and 7 bases had no gene match. The CDR3 spans 12 residues. CDR3 nucleotides: TGTGCCAGCTCATACAGGGGGGGGGAAGCTTTCTTT. Translating gives CASSYRGGEAFF.

The V and J genes are TRBV5-4 and TRBJ2-3; TRBD1 matches 10 bases. The trim removed 4 bases at V and 6 bases at J, leaving 5 bases unmatched. This CDR3 is 14 amino acids long. Germline loops: CDR1 SGHNT, CDR2 YYREEE (reference sequence). CDR3 bases: TGTGCCAGCAGCGGGACAGGGGCCTCGGATACGCAGTATTTT. Its protein product is CASSGTGASDTQYF.

This chain joins TRBV9 and TRBJ1-3; TRBD1 matches 10 bases. The junction had 8 bases not matched to a gene; V was cut back by 2 bases and J by 0 bases. Per the germline V gene, CDR1 is SGDLS and CDR2 is YYNGEE. The CDR3 covers 18 residues. In DNA, the CDR3 is TGTGCCAGCAGCGTCGACAGGGGGCTATCTAGCTCTGGAAACACCATATATTTT. It yields the protein CASSVDRGLSSSGNTIYF.

This chain uses TRBV6-5 with TRBJ2-7; no clear D. CDR1 and CDR2 from the germline V gene are MNHEY and SVGAGI. Deletions cut 2 bases from V and 5 bases from J, with 13 bases between. CDR3 length: 14 amino acids. This CDR3 reads CASSYTYSDNEQYF. CDR3 coding DNA: TGTGCCAGCAGTTACACCTACTCCGATAACGAGCAGTACTTC.

This chain links TRBV5-4 with TRBJ1-2; TRBD1 aligns across 8 bases. The CDR3 extends over 14 amino acids. V shed 1 base and J 3 bases; nucleotides not matched to a gene: 2. Looked up from germline, CDR1 is SGHNT and CDR2 is YYREEE (reference sequence). CDR3 residues: CASSLQGAHYGYTF. In DNA form, the CDR3 reads TGTGCCAGCAGCTTGCAGGGGGCGCACTATGGCTACACCTTC.

V usage is TRBV5-1 and J usage is TRBJ2-3; D is unclear. The V gene's germline CDR1 is SGHRS and CDR2 YFSETQ. Trimming shortened V by 2 bases and J by 7 bases, and 8 bases separated the two germline ends. The CDR3 has 12 amino acids. The CDR3 DNA sequence: TGCGCCAGCAGCTTCGACACCAATACGCAGTATTTT. It codes for CASSFDTNTQYF. Full variable domain (rest looked up from reference TRBV5-1 and TRBJ2-3): KAGVTQTPRYLIKTRGQQVTLSCSPISGHRSVSWYQQTPGQGLQFLFEYFSETQRNKGNFPGRFSGRQFSNSRSEMNVSTLELGDSALYLCASSFDTNTQYFGPGTRLTVL.

This chain connects TRBV5-5 to TRBJ1-5; D is unclear. CDR1 is SGHKS and CDR2 is YYEKEE in the germline V gene (reference sequence). The CDR3 is 15 residues long. Trimming removed 1 base at V and 1 base at J, with 9 bases between. The CDR3: CASSLWGGSNQPQHF. The DNA for the CDR3 is TGTGCCAGCAGCTTGTGGGGAGGCAGCAATCAGCCCCAGCATTTT.

J is TRBJ2-3 and V is TRBV7-9, with D possibly being TRBD1 (6 bases). There are 16 residues in the CDR3. Trimming shortened V by 0 bases and J by 6 bases, and 16 bases separated the two germline ends. The germline CDR1 and CDR2 sequences are SEHNR and FQNEAQ (reference sequence). Here the CDR3 DNA reads TGTGCCAGCAGCTTAGCTCCACACGGGACAACCGATACGCAGTATTTT. It codes for CASSLAPHGTTDTQYF.

This clone has just one count. The chain couples TRBV30 to TRBJ2-2; TRBD1 agrees at 9 bases. The CDR3 has 15 residues. V shed 4 bases, J shed 3 bases, and the junction held 6 bases outside the gene matches. Germline CDR1 GTSNPN, CDR2 SVGIG (reference sequence). CDR3 amino acids: CAWIYGTGHTGELFF. DNA for the CDR3: TGTGCCTGGATATACGGGACAGGGCACACCGGGGAGCTGTTTTTT.

The chain employs TRBV7-3 and TRBJ2-7; D might be TRBD1 (6 bases). Trimming removed 5 bases at V and 6 bases at J, with 17 bases between. The germline CDR1 and CDR2 sequences are SGHTA and FQGTGA. This CDR3 has 14 amino acids. The CDR3 loop reads CASSQGAGAGEQYF. In DNA form, the CDR3 reads TGTGCCAGCAGCCAAGGGGCAGGGGCAGGCGAGCAGTACTTC.

This chain connects TRBV5-4 to TRBJ1-2; D gene uncertain. Germline V gene data show CDR1 as SGHNT and CDR2 as YYREEE (reference sequence). CDR3 length: 14 residues. Trimming shortened V by 0 bases and J by 2 bases, and 8 bases separated the two germline ends. DNA of the CDR3: TGTGCCAGCAGCTTGGACCAGTTGAACTATGGCTACACCTTC. Translated, it gives CASSLDQLNYGYTF.

The chain carries TRBV3-1 (or the pseudogene TRBV3-2) and TRBJ2-1, with TRBD2 as a possible D gene (5 bases). Germline CDR1 reads LGHDT; CDR2 reads YNNKEL (reference sequence). CDR3 size: 15 residues. V gave up 7 bases and J gave up 6 bases, with 19 bases separating them. CDR3 region: CASTLGGFAGNEQFF. The DNA for the CDR3 is TGTGCCAGCACCCTTGGTGGGTTTGCGGGCAATGAGCAGTTCTTC.

V and J are TRBV5-6 and TRBJ1-5; D is perhaps TRBD1 (5 bases). This CDR3 is built from 17 residues. V was trimmed by 3 bases and J by 0 bases, leaving 16 bases between them. Germline V lookup: CDR1 SGHDT, CDR2 YYEEEE. The CDR3 here is CASSWRGFFGSNQPQHF. CDR3 nucleotides: TGTGCCAGCAGCTGGCGGGGGTTTTTCGGTAGCAATCAGCCCCAGCATTTT.

The rearrangement uses TRBV4-3 and TRBJ1-6; possibly TRBD1 for D (6 bases). V lost 5 bases, J lost 0 bases, and 14 bases lay in between. The CDR3 sequence is 17 residues long. Germline assignment: CDR1 LGHNA and CDR2 YSLEER. The CDR3 DNA reads TGCGCCAGCAGCGAAAACAGGGTGAGCTCCTATAATTCACCCCTCCACTTT. This codes for CASSENRVSSYNSPLHF.

CDR3 coding DNA: TGTGCCATCAGTGAGTATAATAGCGCGAATGAGCAGTTCTTC. Residues: CAISEYNSANEQFF. The V call is TRBV10-3, the J call TRBJ2-1; the D gene is possibly TRBD2 (5 bases). The CDR3 runs to 14 residues. The V gene's germline CDR1 is ENHRY and CDR2 SYGVKD. Trimming removed 1 base at V and 7 bases at J, with 11 bases between.

The chain uses TRBV4-1 and TRBJ1-4; D ambiguous. This CDR3 comprises 15 residues. Trimming shortened V by 1 base and J by 4 bases, and 10 bases separated the two germline ends. Germline V gives CDR1 MGHRA, CDR2 YSYEKL. This CDR3 reads CASSQANRVNEKLFF. The CDR3 nucleotides are TGCGCCAGCAGCCAAGCCAATCGGGTTAATGAAAAACTGTTTTTT.

V usage is TRBV11-3 and J usage is TRBJ2-5; 10 bases align to TRBD2. There are 16 residues in the CDR3. Trimming took 1 base from V and 3 from J; bases not matched to a gene: 5. Germline V gene data show CDR1 as SGHNT and CDR2 as YENEEA. The DNA for the CDR3 is TGTGCCAGCAGCTTAGGGCTAGCGGGGGCTGAAGAGACCCAGTACTTC. It codes for CASSLGLAGAEETQYF.

The rearrangement joins TRBV19 to TRBJ1-2; TRBD1 aligns across 7 bases. With V trimmed by 5 bases and J by 2 bases, 5 bases remained unmatched. The CDR3 spans 14 residues. Germline V lookup: CDR1 LNHDA, CDR2 SQIVND (reference sequence). The CDR3 loop reads CASSVKGANYGYTF. The DNA of the CDR3 is TGTGCCAGTAGTGTAAAGGGGGCAAACTATGGCTACACCTTC.